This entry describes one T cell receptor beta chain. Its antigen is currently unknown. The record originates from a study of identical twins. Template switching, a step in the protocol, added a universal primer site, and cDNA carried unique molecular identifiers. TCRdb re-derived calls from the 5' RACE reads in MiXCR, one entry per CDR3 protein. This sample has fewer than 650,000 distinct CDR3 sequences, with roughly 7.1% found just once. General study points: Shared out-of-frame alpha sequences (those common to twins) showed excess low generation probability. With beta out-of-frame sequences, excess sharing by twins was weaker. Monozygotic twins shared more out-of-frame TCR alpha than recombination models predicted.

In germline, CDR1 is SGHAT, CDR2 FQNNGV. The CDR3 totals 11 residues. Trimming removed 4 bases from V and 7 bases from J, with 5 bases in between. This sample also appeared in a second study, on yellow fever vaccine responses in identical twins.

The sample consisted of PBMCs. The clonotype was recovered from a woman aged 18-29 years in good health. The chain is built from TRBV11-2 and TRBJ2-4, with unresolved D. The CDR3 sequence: CASSSANIQYF. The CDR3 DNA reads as TGTGCCAGCAGCTCGGCGAACATTCAGTACTTC.